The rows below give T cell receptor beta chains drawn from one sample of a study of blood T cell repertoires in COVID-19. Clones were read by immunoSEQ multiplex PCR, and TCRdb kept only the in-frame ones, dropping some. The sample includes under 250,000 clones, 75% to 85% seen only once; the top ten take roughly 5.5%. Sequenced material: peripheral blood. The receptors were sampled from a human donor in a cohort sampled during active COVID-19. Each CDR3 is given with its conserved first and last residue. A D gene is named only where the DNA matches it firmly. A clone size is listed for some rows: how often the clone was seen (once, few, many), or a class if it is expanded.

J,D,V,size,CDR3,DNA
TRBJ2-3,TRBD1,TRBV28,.,CASSLPRGPDTQYF,TGTGCCAGCAGTTTACCCAGGGGGCCCGATACGCAGTATTTT
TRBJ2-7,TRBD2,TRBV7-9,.,CASSWRGTSPPYEQYF,TGTGCCAGCAGCTGGAGGGGGACTAGTCCCCCCTACGAGCAGTACTTC
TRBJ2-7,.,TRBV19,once,CASSITPDRSFYEQYF,TGTGCCAGTAGTATCACTCCTGACAGGTCGTTCTACGAGCAGTACTTC
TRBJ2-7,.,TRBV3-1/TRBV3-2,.,CASSQGGTFAEQYF,TGTGCCAGCAGCCAAGGAGGCACCTTCGCCGAGCAGTACTTC
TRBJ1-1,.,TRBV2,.,CANCRGGGNTEAFF,TGTGCCAACTGTCGGGGAGGGGGAAACACTGAAGCTTTCTTT
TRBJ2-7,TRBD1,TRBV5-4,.,CASTRGTGDYEQYF,TGTGCCAGCACCCGGGGGACAGGAGATTACGAGCAGTACTTC
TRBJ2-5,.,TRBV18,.,CASSPGRVWETQYF,TGTGCCAGCTCACCAGGCAGGGTGTGGGAGACCCAGTACTTC
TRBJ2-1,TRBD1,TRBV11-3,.,CASSSRDRGREQFF,TGTGCCAGCAGCTCCCGGGACAGGGGGCGTGAGCAGTTCTTC
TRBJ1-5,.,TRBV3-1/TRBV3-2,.,CASSHRQAGPQHF,TGTGCCAGCAGCCATCGACAGGCCGGGCCCCAGCATTTT
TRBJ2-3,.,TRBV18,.,CASSPPYDSRGTQYF,TGTGCCAGCTCACCACCGTACGACAGTCGAGGAACGCAGTATTTT
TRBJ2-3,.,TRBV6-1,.,CASSESAARTQYF,TGTGCCAGCAGTGAATCCGCGGCCCGGACGCAGTATTTT
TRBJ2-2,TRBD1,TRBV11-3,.,CASSHTGTGGIGELFF,TGTGCCAGCAGTCATACCGGGACAGGGGGCATCGGGGAGCTGTTTTTT
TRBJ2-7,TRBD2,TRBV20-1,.,CSASGGVVGLYEQYF,TGCAGTGCTAGTGGGGGGGTGGTGGGGCTATACGAGCAGTACTTC
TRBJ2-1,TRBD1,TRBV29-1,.,CSVVGQGAGEQFF,TGCAGCGTGGTTGGACAGGGGGCGGGTGAGCAGTTCTTC
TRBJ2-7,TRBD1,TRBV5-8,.,CASSAHGTGGYEQYF,TGTGCCAGCAGTGCGCATGGGACAGGAGGCTACGAGCAGTACTTC
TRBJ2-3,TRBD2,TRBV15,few,CATSRLAGGNTDTQYF,TGTGCCACCAGCAGACTAGCGGGGGGGAACACAGATACGCAGTATTTT
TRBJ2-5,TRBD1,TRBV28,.,CASTARGLRDGETQYF,TGTGCCAGCACCGCCAGGGGGCTAAGGGATGGGGAGACCCAGTACTTC
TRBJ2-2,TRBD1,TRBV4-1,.,CASSPGVRGRYTGELFF,TGCGCCAGCAGCCCGGGGGTCAGGGGGCGGTACACCGGGGAGCTGTTTTTT
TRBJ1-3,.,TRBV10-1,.,CASSLDSSGNTIYF,TGCGCCAGCAGTCTGGACAGCTCTGGAAACACCATATATTTT
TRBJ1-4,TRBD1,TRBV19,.,CASSWAGGEKLFF,TGTGCCAGTAGTTGGGCAGGGGGAGAAAAACTGTTTTTT
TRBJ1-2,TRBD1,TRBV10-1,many,CASEWTGLDYGYTF,TGCGCCAGCGAATGGACAGGGTTGGACTATGGCTACACCTTC
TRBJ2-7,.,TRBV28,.,CASSSQYYEQYF,TGTGCCAGCAGTTCGCAGTACTACGAGCAGTACTTC
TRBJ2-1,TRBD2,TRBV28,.,CASSLAGGRGNEQFF,TGTGCCAGCAGTTTAGCGGGAGGGAGGGGCAATGAGCAGTTCTTC
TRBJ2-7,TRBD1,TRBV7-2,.,CASSLSGQGAHEQYF,TGTGCCAGCAGCTTATCGGGACAGGGGGCCCACGAGCAGTACTTC
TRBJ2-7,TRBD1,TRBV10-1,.,CASSERGQGSYEQYF,TGCGCCAGCAGTGAGAGGGGACAGGGTTCCTACGAGCAGTACTTC
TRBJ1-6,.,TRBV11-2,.,CASSSAGGWGNSPLHF,TGTGCCAGCAGCTCAGCGGGGGGTTGGGGTAATTCACCCCTCCACTTT
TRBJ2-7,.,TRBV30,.,CACRGHGFYEQYF,TGTGCCTGTCGGGGACACGGGTTCTACGAGCAGTACTTC
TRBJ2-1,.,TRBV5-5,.,CASSRDPGDISYNEQFF,TGTGCCAGCAGCCGCGACCCAGGGGATATCTCCTACAATGAGCAGTTCTTC
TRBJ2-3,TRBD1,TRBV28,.,CASNKGTGIDTQYF,TGTGCCAGCAACAAAGGGACAGGGATAGATACGCAGTATTTT
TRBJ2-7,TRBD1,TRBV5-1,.,CASSDRQGSGDEQYF,TGCGCCAGCAGCGATCGACAGGGCTCAGGGGACGAGCAGTACTTC
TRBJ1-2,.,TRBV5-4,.,CASSLGGGDYGYTF,TGTGCCAGCAGCTTGGGGGGCGGTGACTATGGCTACACCTTC
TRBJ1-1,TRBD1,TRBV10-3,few,CAISEQGARTEAFF,TGTGCCATCAGTGAGCAGGGGGCAAGGACTGAAGCTTTCTTT
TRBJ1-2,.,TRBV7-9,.,CASSSSLGAGPYGYTF,TGTGCCAGCAGCTCGTCGTTGGGGGCAGGACCATATGGCTACACCTTC
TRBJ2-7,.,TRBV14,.,CASSLAYEQYF,TGTGCCAGCAGCCTCGCCTACGAGCAGTACTTC
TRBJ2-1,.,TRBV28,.,CASRMPGQSSYNEQFF,TGTGCCAGCAGGATGCCAGGCCAGAGCTCCTACAATGAGCAGTTCTTC
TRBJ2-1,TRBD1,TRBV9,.,CASSPRDRPYNEQFF,TGTGCCAGCAGCCCACGGGACAGGCCCTACAATGAGCAGTTCTTC
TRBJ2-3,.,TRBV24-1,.,CATGRSSGLADTQYF,TGTGCCACCGGAAGGTCATCAGGGCTTGCAGATACGCAGTATTTT
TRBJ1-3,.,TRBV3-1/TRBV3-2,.,CASSQFLGSSGNTIYF,TGTGCCAGCAGCCAATTTTTGGGGAGCTCTGGAAACACCATATATTTT
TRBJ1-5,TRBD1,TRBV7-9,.,CASSLKGAGQPQHF,TGTGCCAGCAGCTTAAAGGGGGCGGGACAGCCCCAGCATTTT
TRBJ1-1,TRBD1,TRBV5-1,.,CASTTSGGNTEAFF,TGCGCCAGCACCACATCAGGGGGTAACACTGAAGCTTTCTTT
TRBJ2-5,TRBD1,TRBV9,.,CASSVGQGDWETQYF,TGTGCCAGCAGCGTGGGACAGGGGGATTGGGAGACCCAGTACTTC